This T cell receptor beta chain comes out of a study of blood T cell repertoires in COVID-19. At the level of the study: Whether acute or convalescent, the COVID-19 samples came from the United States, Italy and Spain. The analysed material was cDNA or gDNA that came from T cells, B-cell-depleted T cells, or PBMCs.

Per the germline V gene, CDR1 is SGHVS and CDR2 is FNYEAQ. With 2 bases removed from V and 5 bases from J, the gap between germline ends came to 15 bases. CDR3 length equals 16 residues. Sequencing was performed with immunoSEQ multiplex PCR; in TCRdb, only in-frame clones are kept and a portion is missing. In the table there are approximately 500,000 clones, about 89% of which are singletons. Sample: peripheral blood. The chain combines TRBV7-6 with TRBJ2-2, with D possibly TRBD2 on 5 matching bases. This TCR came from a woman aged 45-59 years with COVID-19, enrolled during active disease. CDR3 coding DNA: TGTGCCAGCAGCTTATCCACCCGAACGGGAACCGGGGAGCTGTTTTTT. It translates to CASSLSTRTGTGELFF. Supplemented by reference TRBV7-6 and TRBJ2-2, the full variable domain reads GAGVSQSPRYKVTKRGQDVALRCDPISGHVSLYWYRQALGQGPEFLTYFNYEAQQDKSGLPNDRFSAERPEGSISTLTIQRTEQRDSAMYRCASSLSTRTGTGELFFGEGSRLTVL.